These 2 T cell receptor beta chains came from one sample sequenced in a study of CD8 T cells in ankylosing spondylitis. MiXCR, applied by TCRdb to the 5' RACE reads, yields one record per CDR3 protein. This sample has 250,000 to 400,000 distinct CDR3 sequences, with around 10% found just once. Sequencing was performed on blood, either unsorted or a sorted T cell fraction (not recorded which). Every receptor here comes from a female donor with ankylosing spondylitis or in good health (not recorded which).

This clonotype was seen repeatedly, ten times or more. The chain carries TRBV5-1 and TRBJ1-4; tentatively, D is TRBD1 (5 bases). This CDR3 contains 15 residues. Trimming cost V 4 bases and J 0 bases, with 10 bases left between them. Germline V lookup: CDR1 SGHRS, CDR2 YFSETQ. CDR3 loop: CASSETTATNEKLFF. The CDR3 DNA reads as TGCGCCAGCAGCGAAACGACAGCAACTAATGAAAAACTGTTTTTT.

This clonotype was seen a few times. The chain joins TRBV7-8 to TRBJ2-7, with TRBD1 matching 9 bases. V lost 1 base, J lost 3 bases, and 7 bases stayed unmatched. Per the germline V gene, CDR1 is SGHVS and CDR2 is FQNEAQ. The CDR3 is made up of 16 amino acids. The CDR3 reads CASSLVEQGANYEQYF. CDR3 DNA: TGTGCCAGCAGCTTAGTAGAACAGGGGGCAAACTACGAGCAGTACTTC.